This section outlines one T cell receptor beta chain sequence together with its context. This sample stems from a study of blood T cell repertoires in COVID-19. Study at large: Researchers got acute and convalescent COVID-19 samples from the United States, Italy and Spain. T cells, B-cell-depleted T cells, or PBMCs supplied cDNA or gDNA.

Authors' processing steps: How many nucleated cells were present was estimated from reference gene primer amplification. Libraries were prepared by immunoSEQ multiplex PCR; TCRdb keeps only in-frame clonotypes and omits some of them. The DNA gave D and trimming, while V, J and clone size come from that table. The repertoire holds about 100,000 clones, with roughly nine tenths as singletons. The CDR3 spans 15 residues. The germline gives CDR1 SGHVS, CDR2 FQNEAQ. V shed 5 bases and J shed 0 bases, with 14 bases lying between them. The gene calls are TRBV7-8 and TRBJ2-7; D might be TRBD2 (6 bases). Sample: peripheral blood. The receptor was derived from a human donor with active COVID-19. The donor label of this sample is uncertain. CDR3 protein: CASSRGRHSSYEQYF. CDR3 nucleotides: TGTGCCAGCAGCCGAGGGAGGCACAGCTCCTACGAGCAGTACTTC.